This T cell receptor (beta chain) stems from a study of identical twins. This clonotype was counted a few times. Germline loops: CDR1 MNHEY, CDR2 SVGAGI. Trimming shortened V by 2 bases and J by 8 bases, and 12 bases separated the two germline ends. This CDR3 has 14 residues. MiXCR was run by TCRdb on the 5' RACE reads, yielding one entry per CDR3 protein. The table includes 600,000 to 850,000 distinct CDR3 sequences, 18% detected once. These same data were also listed under a study on T cells expressing NK-cell markers. Turning to that study: Underlying the TCR beta repertoires were sorted CD3+CD56+NKG2C+, CD3+CD56+NKG2C- and CD3+CD56-NKG2C+ T cells.

This chain uses TRBV6-5 with TRBJ1-4; possibly TRBD1 for D (5 bases). This sequence originates from a young woman in good health. The sample comprised PBMCs. CDR3 amino acids: CASSYGRVGEKLFF. CDR3 DNA: TGTGCCAGCAGTTACGGCAGGGTCGGGGAAAAACTGTTTTTT.